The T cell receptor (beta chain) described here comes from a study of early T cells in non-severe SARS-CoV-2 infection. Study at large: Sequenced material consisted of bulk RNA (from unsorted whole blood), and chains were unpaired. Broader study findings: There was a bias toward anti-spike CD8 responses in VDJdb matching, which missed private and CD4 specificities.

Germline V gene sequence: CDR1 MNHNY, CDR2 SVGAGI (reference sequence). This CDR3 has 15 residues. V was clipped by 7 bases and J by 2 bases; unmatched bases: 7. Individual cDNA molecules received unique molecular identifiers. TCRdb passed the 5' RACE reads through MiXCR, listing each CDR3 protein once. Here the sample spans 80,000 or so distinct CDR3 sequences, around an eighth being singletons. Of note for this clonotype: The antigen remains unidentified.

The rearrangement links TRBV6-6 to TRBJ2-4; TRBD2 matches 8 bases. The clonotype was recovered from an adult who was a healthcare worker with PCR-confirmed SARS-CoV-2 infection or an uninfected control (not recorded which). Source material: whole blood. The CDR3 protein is CASTPGGGTKNIQYF. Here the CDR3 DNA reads TGTGCCAGCACACCCGGGGGGGGAACCAAAAACATTCAGTACTTC.